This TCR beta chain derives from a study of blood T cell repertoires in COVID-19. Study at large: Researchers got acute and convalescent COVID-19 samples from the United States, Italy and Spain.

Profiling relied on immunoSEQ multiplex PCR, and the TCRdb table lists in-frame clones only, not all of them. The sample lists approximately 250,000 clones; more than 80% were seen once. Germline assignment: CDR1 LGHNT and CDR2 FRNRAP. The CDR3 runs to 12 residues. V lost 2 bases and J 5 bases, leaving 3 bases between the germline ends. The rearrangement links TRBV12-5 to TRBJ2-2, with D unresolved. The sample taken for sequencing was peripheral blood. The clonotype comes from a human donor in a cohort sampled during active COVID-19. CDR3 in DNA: TGTGCTAGTGGTTTGTCAACCGGGGAGCTGTTTTTT. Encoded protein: CASGLSTGELFF. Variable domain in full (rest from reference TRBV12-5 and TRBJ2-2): DARVTQTPRHKVTEMGQEVTMRCQPILGHNTVFWYRQTMMQGLELLAYFRNRAPLDDSGMPKDRFSAEMPDATLATLKIQPSEPRDSAVYFCASGLSTGELFFGEGSRLTVL.